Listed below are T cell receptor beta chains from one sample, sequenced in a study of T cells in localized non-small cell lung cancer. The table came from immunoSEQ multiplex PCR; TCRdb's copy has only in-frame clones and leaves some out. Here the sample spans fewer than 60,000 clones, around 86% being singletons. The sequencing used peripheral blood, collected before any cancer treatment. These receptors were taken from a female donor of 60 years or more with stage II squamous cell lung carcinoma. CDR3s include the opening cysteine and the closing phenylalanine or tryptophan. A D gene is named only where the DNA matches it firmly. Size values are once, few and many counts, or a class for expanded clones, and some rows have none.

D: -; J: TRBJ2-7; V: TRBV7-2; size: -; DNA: TGTGCCAGCAGCTCGGTCTCCTACGAGCAGTACTTC; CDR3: CASSSVSYEQYF
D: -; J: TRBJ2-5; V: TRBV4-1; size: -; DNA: TGCGCCAGCAGCCCTAACCATGGGGGGGCCGTAGAGACCCAGTACTTC; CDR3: CASSPNHGGAVETQYF
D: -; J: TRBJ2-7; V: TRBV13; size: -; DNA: TGTGCCAGCAGCTTTGGTGTTTACGAGCAGTACTTC; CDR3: CASSFGVYEQYF
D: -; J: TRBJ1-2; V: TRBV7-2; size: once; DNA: TGCGCCAGCAGCCAAGATCGGCTAACCGGTGGCTACACCTTC; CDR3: CASSQDRLTGGYTF
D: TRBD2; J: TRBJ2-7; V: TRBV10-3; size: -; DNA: TGTGCCATCAGTGAACCAGCGGGGAGCTCCTACGAGCAGTACTTC; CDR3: CAISEPAGSSYEQYF
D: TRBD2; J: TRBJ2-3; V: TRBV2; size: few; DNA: TGTGCCAGCAGTGAAGTATTGGCGGGGGGGAGAGATACGCAGTATTTT; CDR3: CASSEVLAGGRDTQYF
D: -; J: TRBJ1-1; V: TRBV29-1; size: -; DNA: TGCAGCGTTGGAGGGGCTATGAACACTGAAGCTTTCTTT; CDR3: CSVGGAMNTEAFF
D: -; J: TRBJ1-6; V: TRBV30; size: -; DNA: TGTGCCTGGGGGGGGGATGCGGGTCATCCACCCCTCCACTTT; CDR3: CAWGGDAGHPPLHF
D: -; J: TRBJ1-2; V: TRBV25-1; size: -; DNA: TGTGCCAGCAGTACAGGGCCCTATGGCTACACCTTC; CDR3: CASSTGPYGYTF
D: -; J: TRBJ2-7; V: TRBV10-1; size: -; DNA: TGCGCCAGCAGTGAGTCGGCCAGGGCGTACGAGCAGTACTTC; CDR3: CASSESARAYEQYF
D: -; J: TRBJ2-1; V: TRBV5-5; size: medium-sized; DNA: TGTGCCAGCAGCGACTGGACACAATACAATGAGCAGTTCTTC; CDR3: CASSDWTQYNEQFF
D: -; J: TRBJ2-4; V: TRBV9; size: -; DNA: TGTGCCAGCAGTGACAGCCGTAGGGCCAAAAACATTCAGTACTTC; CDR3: CASSDSRRAKNIQYF
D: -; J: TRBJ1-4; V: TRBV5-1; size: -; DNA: TGCGCCAGCAGCTTGGACGGGATTAATGAAAAACTGTTTTTT; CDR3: CASSLDGINEKLFF
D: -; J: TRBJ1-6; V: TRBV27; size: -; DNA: TGTGCCAGCAGTCGAGACAGGTCCTCAAATTCACCCCTCCACTTT; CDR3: CASSRDRSSNSPLHF
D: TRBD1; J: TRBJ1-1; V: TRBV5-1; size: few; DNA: TGCGCCAGCAGCCCCGGTTTGAGACAGGGGAACACTGAAGCTTTCTTT; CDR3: CASSPGLRQGNTEAFF
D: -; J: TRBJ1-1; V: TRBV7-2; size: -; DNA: TGTGCCAGCAGCGGGGGACGGGGGAACACTGAAGCTTTCTTT; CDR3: CASSGGRGNTEAFF
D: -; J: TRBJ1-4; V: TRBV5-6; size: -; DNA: TGTGCCAGCAGCCTCGAGAGTAATGAAAAACTGTTTTTT; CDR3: CASSLESNEKLFF
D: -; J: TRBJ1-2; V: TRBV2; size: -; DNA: TGTGCCAGTAGTCGGGACGACTATGGCTACACCTTC; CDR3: CASSRDDYGYTF
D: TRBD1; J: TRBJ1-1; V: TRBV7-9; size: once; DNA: TGTGCCAGCAGCATGGGACAGGCGGGGACTGAAGCTTTCTTT; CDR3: CASSMGQAGTEAFF
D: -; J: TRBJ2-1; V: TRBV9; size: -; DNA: TGTGCCAGCAGCGAGCTCGGGGGCTCCAACAATGAGCAGTTCTTC; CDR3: CASSELGGSNNEQFF
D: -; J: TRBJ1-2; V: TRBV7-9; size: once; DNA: TGTGCCAGCAGCTCCACCGGGACGGACTATGGCTACACCTTC; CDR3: CASSSTGTDYGYTF
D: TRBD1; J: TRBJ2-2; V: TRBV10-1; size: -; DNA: TGCGCCAGCAGTTCGGGACAGGGGACCGGGGAGCTGTTTTTT; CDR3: CASSSGQGTGELFF
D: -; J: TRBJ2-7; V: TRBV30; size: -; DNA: TGTGCCTGGAGTTGGGACCGCTCCTACGAGCAGTACTTC; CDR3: CAWSWDRSYEQYF
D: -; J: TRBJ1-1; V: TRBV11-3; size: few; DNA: TGTGCCAGCAGCAAGGGGGGCTTACACACTGAAGCTTTCTTT; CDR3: CASSKGGLHTEAFF
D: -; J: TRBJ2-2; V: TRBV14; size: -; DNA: TGTGCCAGCAGTCCCTCAAGGACGGGGAACACCGGGGAGCTGTTTTTT; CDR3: CASSPSRTGNTGELFF